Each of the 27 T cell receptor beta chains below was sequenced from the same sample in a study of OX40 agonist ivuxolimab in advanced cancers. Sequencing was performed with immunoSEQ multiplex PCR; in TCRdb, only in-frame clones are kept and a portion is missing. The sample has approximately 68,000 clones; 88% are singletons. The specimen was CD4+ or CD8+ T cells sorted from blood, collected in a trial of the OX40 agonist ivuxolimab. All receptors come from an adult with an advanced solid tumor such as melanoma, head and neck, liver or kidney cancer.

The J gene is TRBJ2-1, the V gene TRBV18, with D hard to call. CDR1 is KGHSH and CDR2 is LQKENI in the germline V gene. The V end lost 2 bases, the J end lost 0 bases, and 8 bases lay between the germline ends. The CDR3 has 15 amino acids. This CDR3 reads CASSPRSNSYNEQFF. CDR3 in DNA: TGTGCCAGCTCACCAAGGTCTAACTCCTACAATGAGCAGTTCTTC.

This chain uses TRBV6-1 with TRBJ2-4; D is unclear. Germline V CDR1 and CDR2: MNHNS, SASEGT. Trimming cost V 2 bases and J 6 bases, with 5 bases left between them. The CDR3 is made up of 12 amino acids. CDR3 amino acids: CASSEHRNIQYF. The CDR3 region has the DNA TGTGCCAGCAGTGAACACAGAAACATTCAGTACTTC.

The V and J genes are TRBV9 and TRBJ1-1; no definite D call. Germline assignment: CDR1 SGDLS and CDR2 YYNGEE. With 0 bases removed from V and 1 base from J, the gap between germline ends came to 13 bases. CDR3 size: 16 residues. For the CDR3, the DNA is TGTGCCAGCAGCGTAGAGGCCGGGGTCGCGAACACTGAAGCTTTCTTT. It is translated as CASSVEAGVANTEAFF.

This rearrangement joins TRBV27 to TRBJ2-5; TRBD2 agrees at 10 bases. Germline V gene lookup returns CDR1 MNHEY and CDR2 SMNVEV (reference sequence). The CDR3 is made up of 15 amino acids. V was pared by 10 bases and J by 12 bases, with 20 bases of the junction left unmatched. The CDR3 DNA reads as TGTGCCATACCCCAGATGGGGACTAGCGTTAACGGAAAGTACTTC. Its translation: CAIPQMGTSVNGKYF.

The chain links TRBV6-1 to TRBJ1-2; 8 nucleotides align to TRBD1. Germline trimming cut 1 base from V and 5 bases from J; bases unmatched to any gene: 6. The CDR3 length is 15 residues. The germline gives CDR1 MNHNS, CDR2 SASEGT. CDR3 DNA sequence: TGTGCCAGCAGTGAAGATAGAAGGACAGGGTATGGCTACACCTTC. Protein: CASSEDRRTGYGYTF.

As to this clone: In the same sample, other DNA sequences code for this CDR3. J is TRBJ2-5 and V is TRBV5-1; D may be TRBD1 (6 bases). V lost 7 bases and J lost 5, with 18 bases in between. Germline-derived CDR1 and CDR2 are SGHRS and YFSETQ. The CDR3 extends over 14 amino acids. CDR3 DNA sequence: TGCGCCAGCTCGCCTACTACAGGGAGCGAGACCCAGTACTTC. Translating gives CASSPTTGSETQYF.

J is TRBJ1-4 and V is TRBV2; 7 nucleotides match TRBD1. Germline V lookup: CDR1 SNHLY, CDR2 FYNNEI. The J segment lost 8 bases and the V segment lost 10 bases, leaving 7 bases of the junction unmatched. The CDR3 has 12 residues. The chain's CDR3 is CATDRAEEKLFF. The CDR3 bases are TGTGCCACCGACAGGGCGGAGGAAAAACTGTTTTTT.

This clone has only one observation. DNA of the CDR3: TGTGCCAGCCTATTCCAGGGGTCTGGCTATGGCTACACCTTC. Protein: CASLFQGSGYGYTF. This sequence joins TRBV2 and TRBJ1-2, with D maybe TRBD1 (6 bases). The germline V gene encodes CDR1 SNHLY and CDR2 FYNNEI. CDR3 length: 14 residues. With 8 bases removed from V and 4 bases from J, the gap between germline ends came to 17 bases.

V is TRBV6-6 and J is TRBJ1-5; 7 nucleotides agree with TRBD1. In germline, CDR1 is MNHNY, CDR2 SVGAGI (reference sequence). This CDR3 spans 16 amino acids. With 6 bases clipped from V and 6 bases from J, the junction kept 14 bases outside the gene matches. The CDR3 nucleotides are TGTGCCAGCAGAACGGGGGCAGGGGGACTCGGTCAGCCCCAGCATTTT. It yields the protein CASRTGAGGLGQPQHF.

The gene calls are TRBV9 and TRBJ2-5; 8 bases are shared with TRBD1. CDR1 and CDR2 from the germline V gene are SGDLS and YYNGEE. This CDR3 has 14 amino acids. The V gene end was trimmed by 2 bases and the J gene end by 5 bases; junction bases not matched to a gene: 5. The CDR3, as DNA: TGTGCCAGCAGCGTTCAGGGGGCAGGGGAGACCCAGTACTTC. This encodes CASSVQGAGETQYF. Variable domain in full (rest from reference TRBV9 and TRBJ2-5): DSGVTQTPKHLITATGQRVTLRCSPRSGDLSVYWYQQSLDQGLQFLIQYYNGEERAKGNILERFSAQQFPDLHSELNLSSLELGDSALYFCASSVQGAGETQYFGPGTRLLVL.

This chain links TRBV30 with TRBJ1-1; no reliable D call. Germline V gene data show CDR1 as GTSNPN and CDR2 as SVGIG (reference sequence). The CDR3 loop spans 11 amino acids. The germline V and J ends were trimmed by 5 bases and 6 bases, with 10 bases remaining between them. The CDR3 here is CAWGLRAEAFF. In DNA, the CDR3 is TGTGCCTGGGGCCTGCGCGCTGAAGCTTTCTTT.

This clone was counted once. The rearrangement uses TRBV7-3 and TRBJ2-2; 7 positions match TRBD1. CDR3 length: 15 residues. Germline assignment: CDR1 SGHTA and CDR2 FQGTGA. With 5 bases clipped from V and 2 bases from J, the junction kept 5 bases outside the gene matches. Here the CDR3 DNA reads TGTGCCAGCAGCCCTGACAGGGAAAACACCGGGGAGCTGTTTTTT. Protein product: CASSPDRENTGELFF.

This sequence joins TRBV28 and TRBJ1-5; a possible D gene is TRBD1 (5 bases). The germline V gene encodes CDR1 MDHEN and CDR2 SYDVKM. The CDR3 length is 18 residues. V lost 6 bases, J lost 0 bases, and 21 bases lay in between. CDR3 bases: TGTGCCAGCAGCGGGGGGTGGGGCGGAAGCAATAGCAATCAGCCCCAGCATTTT. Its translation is CASSGGWGGSNSNQPQHF.

The CDR3 reads CASSPSGLLYNEQFF. CDR3 bases: TGTGCCAGCAGCCCTAGCGGATTGCTCTACAATGAGCAGTTCTTC. The chain carries TRBV11-3 and TRBJ2-1; TRBD2 matches 7 bases. Germline V gene data show CDR1 as SGHNT and CDR2 as YENEEA. J gave up 3 bases and V 5 bases, and 7 bases lay outside the gene matches. CDR3 length: 15 residues.

CDR3 amino acids: CASSYSRGALTGELFF. DNA for the CDR3: TGTGCCAGCAGCTATTCTCGGGGGGCCCTCACCGGGGAGCTGTTTTTT. The chain joins TRBV5-5 to TRBJ2-2, with D possibly TRBD2 on 7 matching bases. Germline V gene sequence: CDR1 SGHKS, CDR2 YYEKEE (reference sequence). Trimming left V 3 bases short and J 4 bases short, with 16 bases between. The CDR3 is 16 amino acids.

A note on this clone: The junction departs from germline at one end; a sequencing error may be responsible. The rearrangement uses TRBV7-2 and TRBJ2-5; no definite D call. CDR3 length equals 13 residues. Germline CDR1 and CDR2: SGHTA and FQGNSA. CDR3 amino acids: CASSIAVLETQYF. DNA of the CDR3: TGTGCCAGCAGCATAGCCGTATTGGAGACCCAGTACTTC. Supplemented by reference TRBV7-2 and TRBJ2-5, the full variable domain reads GAGVSQSPSNKVTEKGKDVELRCDPISGHTALYWYRQSLGQGLEFLIYFQGNSAPDKSGLPSDRFSAERTGGSVSTLTIQRTQQEDSAVYLCASSIAVLETQYFGPGTRLLVL.

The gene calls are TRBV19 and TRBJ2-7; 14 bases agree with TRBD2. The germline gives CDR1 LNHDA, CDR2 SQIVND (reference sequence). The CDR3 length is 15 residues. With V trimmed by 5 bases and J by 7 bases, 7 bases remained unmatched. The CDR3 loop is CASSSGTSGRGEQYF. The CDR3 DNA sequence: TGTGCCAGTAGTTCCGGGACTAGCGGGAGAGGTGAGCAGTACTTC.

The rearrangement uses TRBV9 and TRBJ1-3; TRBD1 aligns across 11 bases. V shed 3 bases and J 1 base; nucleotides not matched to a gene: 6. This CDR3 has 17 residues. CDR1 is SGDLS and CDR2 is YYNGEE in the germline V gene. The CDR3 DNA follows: TGTGCCAGCAGCGGGCGGACAGGGGGCGCGTCTGGAAACACCATATATTTT. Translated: CASSGRTGGASGNTIYF. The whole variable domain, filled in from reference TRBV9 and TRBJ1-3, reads DSGVTQTPKHLITATGQRVTLRCSPRSGDLSVYWYQQSLDQGLQFLIQYYNGEERAKGNILERFSAQQFPDLHSELNLSSLELGDSALYFCASSGRTGGASGNTIYFGEGSWLTVV.

This CDR3 reads CASSSGPEQETQYF. CDR3 nucleotide sequence: TGTGCCAGCAGCTCTGGACCCGAACAAGAGACCCAGTACTTC. The rearrangement joins TRBV7-3 to TRBJ2-5; D call uncertain. V was clipped by 4 bases and J by 2 bases, with 11 bases between them. The CDR3 covers 14 residues. Per the germline V gene, CDR1 is SGHTA and CDR2 is FQGTGA. The whole variable domain, remainder taken from reference TRBV7-3 and TRBJ2-5, is GAGVSQTPSNKVTEKGKYVELRCDPISGHTALYWYRQSLGQGPEFLIYFQGTGAADDSGLPNDRFFAVRPEGSVSTLKIQRTERGDSAVYLCASSSGPEQETQYFGPGTRLLVL.

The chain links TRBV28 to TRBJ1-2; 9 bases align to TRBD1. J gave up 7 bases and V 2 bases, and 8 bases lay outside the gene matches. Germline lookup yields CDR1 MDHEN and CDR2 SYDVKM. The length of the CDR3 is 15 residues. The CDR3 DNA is TGTGCCAGCAGTTTAGGGGGACAGGGAGGCGCTGGCTACACCTTC. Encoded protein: CASSLGGQGGAGYTF.

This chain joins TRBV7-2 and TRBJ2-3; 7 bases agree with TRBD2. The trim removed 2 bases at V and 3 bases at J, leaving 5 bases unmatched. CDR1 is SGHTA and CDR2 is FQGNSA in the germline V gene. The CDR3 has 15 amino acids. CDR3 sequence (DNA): TGTGCCAGCAGCTTAAGGCGGGGGTTGACAGATACGCAGTATTTT. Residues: CASSLRRGLTDTQYF.

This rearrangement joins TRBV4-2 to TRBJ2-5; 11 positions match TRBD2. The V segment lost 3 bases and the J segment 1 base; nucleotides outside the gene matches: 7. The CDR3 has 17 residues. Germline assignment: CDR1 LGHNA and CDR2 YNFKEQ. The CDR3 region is CASSQNVGTSGQETQYF. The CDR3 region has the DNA TGTGCCAGCAGCCAGAACGTAGGGACTAGCGGCCAAGAGACCCAGTACTTC.

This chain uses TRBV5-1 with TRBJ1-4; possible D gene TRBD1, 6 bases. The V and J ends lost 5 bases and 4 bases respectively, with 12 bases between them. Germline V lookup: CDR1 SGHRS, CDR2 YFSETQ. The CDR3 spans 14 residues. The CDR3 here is CASSNGRGNEKLFF. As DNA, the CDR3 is TGCGCCAGCAGTAACGGCAGGGGTAATGAAAAACTGTTTTTT.

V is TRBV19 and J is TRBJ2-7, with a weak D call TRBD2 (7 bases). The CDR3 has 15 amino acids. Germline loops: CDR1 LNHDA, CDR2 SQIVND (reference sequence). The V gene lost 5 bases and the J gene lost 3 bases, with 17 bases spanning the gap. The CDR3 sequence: CASSPQGGGYYEQYF. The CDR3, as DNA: TGTGCCAGTAGTCCCCAGGGCGGGGGCTACTACGAGCAGTACTTC.

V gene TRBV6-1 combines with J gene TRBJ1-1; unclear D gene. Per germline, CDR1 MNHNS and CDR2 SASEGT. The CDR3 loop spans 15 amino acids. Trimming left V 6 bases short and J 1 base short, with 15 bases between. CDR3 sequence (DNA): TGTGCCAGCAGCCTCCCGGATGGAAGGAACACTGAAGCTTTCTTT. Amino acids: CASSLPDGRNTEAFF.

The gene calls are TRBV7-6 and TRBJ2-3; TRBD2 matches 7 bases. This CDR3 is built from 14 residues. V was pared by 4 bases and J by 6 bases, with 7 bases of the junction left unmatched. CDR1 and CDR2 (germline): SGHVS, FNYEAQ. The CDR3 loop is CASSSDGGVDTQYF. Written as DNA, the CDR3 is TGTGCCAGCAGCTCCGATGGGGGGGTGGATACGCAGTATTTT.

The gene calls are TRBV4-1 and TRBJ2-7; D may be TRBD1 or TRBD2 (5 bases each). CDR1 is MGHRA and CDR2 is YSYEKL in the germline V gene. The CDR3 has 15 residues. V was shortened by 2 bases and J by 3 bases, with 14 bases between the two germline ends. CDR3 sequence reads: CASSQTGRFHYEQYF. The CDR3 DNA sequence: TGCGCCAGCAGCCAAACGGGGCGGTTCCACTACGAGCAGTACTTC.